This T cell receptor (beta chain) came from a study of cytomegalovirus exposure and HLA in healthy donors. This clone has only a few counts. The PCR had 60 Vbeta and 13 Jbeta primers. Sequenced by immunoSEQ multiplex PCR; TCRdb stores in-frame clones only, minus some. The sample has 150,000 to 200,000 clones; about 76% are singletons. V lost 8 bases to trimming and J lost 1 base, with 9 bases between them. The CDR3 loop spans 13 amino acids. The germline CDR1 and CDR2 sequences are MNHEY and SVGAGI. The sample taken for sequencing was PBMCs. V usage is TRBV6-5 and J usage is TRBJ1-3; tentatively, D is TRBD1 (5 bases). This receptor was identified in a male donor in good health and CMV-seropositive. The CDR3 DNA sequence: TGTGCCAGCGCACAGGATTCTGGAAACACCATATATTTT. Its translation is CASAQDSGNTIYF.